A single sample is the source of the 23 T cell receptor beta chains below, sequenced in a study of human T cells and chemical hapten exposure. From the RACE reads, TCRdb called clonotypes with MiXCR, one entry per CDR3 protein. The table includes a few hundred thousand distinct CDR3 sequences, about 6.3% detected once. As for time point: patch test 2, 6 weeks after DPC sensitization. Noted treatment: therapeutic diphenylcyclopropenone sensitization with weekly scalp DPC. The input for sequencing was whole blood, taken in connection with sensitization to the hapten diphenylcyclopropenone (DPC). The receptors here all came from a woman between 18 and 29 years old with alopecia areata. Some clones in this sample may be carry-over from other donors' samples.

This clonotype was detected only a few times. CDR3: CASSELYIQQYF. CDR3 DNA: TGTGCCAGCAGTGAATTATACATCCAGCAGTATTTT. This chain connects TRBV2 to TRBJ2-3, with D hard to call. There are 12 residues in the CDR3. Germline-derived CDR1 and CDR2 are SNHLY and FYNNEI. Trimming shortened V by 2 bases and J by 11 bases, and 11 bases separated the two germline ends. The full variable domain, in which reference TRBV2 and TRBJ2-3 provide the parts outside the CDR3, is EPEVTQTPSHQVTQMGQEVILRCVPISNHLYFYWYRQILGQKVEFLVSFYNNEISEKSEIFDDQFSVERPDGSNFTLKIRSTKLEDSAMYFCASSELYIQQYFGPGTRLTVL.

The rearrangement links TRBV28 to TRBJ1-4; D gene uncertain. V dropped 3 bases and J dropped 1 base, with 9 bases sitting between them. This CDR3 contains 15 residues. Per germline, CDR1 MDHEN and CDR2 SYDVKM. The DNA of the CDR3 is TGTGCCAGCAGTTTTAACAGCCGAACTAATGAAAAACTGTTTTTT. It yields the protein CASSFNSRTNEKLFF.

There are a few counts of this clonotype. The J gene is TRBJ1-2, the V gene TRBV6-2 or TRBV6-3; 10 bases are shared with TRBD1. This CDR3 comprises 13 residues. V was clipped by 6 bases and J by 8 bases; unmatched bases: 6. CDR1 MNHEY and CDR2 SVGEGT come from the germline V gene. The CDR3 here is CASRKTGGDGYTF. DNA for the CDR3: TGTGCCAGCAGGAAGACAGGGGGCGACGGCTACACCTTC.

This clonotype has ten or more counts. The chain is built from TRBV7-9 and TRBJ2-3; 8 bases map to TRBD1. The junction had 12 bases not matched to a gene; V was cut back by 7 bases and J by 6 bases. Germline V lookup: CDR1 SEHNR, CDR2 FQNEAQ (reference sequence). The CDR3 covers 15 residues. CDR3 sequence (DNA): TGTGCCAGCAACGTCCGGGACAGGTCCGGCGATACGCAGTATTTT. It translates to CASNVRDRSGDTQYF.

The J gene is TRBJ2-7, the V gene TRBV6-2 or TRBV6-3; 7 nucleotides align to TRBD2. The CDR3 has 14 amino acids. Trimming removed 8 bases from V and 1 base from J; junction bases left unmatched: 8. Germline CDR1 and CDR2: MNHEY and SVGEGT. The CDR3 bases are TGTGCCAGCGCCAGTGCGGGGGATTCCTACGAGCAGTACTTC. This codes for CASASAGDSYEQYF.

This clonotype appeared many times. The J gene is TRBJ1-1, the V gene TRBV20-1; 8 nucleotides line up with TRBD1. Germline CDR1 reads DFQATT; CDR2 reads SNEGSKA (reference sequence). Trimming cost V 3 bases and J 4 bases; bases outside gene matches: 7. CDR3 size: 14 residues. CDR3 coding DNA: TGCAGTGCTAGTGTCGGCAGGGGGCTCACTGAAGCTTTCTTT. Translated: CSASVGRGLTEAFF.

This clonotype was seen more than once but under ten times. The chain links TRBV6-2 or TRBV6-3 to TRBJ1-2; D not resolved. This CDR3 is built from 13 residues. The V gene lost 1 base and the J gene lost 10 bases, with 13 bases spanning the gap. The V gene's germline CDR1 is MNHEY and CDR2 SVGEGT. The CDR3 reads CASSYLGPGVYTF. DNA of the CDR3: TGTGCCAGCAGTTACTTAGGGCCAGGCGTCTACACCTTC.

The chain is built from TRBV5-4 and TRBJ1-6; TRBD1 is a possible D gene (5 bases). Trimming removed 4 bases at V and 4 bases at J, with 15 bases between. Germline loops: CDR1 SGHNT, CDR2 YYREEE (reference sequence). This CDR3 is 16 amino acids long. The CDR3 bases are TGTGCCAGCAGCAACGACAGAATCGGTTATAATTCACCCCTCCACTTT. Translating gives CASSNDRIGYNSPLHF.

V gene TRBV20-1 combines with J gene TRBJ1-3; 7 bases agree with TRBD1. The CDR3 covers 16 residues. Trimming cost V 6 bases and J 0 bases; bases outside gene matches: 11. CDR1 DFQATT and CDR2 SNEGSKA come from the germline V gene (reference sequence). Written as DNA, the CDR3 is TGCAGTGCCACCGGGACAGTCCTGAGCTCTGGAAACACCATATATTTT. Its translation is CSATGTVLSSGNTIYF.

This clonotype was recorded a few times. This chain joins TRBV27 and TRBJ1-1, with unresolved D. This CDR3 has 16 residues. The germline V and J ends were trimmed by 4 bases and 4 bases, with 19 bases remaining between them. CDR1 and CDR2 (germline): MNHEY, SMNVEV (reference sequence). The CDR3 region is CASSSSILSQPTEAFF. The CDR3 DNA reads as TGTGCCAGCAGTTCCTCCATTTTATCGCAGCCCACTGAAGCTTTCTTT.

This clonotype was observed many times. This chain uses TRBV28 with TRBJ2-7; the D is unclear. Trimming cost V 3 bases and J 5 bases, with 5 bases left between them. The CDR3 spans 11 residues. The V gene's germline CDR1 is MDHEN and CDR2 SYDVKM. The CDR3 spells CASSLRNEQYF. CDR3 nucleotide sequence: TGTGCCAGCAGTTTGCGAAACGAGCAGTACTTC.

This clonotype has only a few counts. This chain uses TRBV19 with TRBJ2-7; TRBD2 matches 10 bases. Unmatched junction bases numbered 10, after V lost 6 bases and J lost 5 bases. CDR3 length: 15 amino acids. Per the germline V gene, CDR1 is LNHDA and CDR2 is SQIVND (reference sequence). CDR3 amino acids: CASRDTSGAPHEQYF. The CDR3 bases are TGTGCCAGTAGAGATACTAGCGGGGCCCCCCACGAGCAGTACTTC.

This chain joins TRBV2 and TRBJ1-2, with 8 bases fitting TRBD1. From germline, CDR1 is SNHLY and CDR2 FYNNEI. V was clipped by 5 bases and J by 0 bases; unmatched bases: 5. This CDR3 spans 15 amino acids. CDR3 region: CASSRDRTSNYGYTF. Here the CDR3 DNA reads TGTGCCAGCAGTCGGGACAGGACCTCTAACTATGGCTACACCTTC. The variable domain in full, with the rest retrieved from reference TRBV2 and TRBJ1-2, is EPEVTQTPSHQVTQMGQEVILRCVPISNHLYFYWYRQILGQKVEFLVSFYNNEISEKSEIFDDQFSVERPDGSNFTLKIRSTKLEDSAMYFCASSRDRTSNYGYTFGSGTRLTVV.

This clonotype was seen more than once but under ten times. The genes are TRBV29-1 and TRBJ1-5; D not certain. The CDR3 is 13 residues long. V lost 7 bases to trimming and J lost 7 bases, with 17 bases between them. Germline values: CDR1 SQVTM, CDR2 ANQGSEA. CDR3 region: CSASSRVGQPQHF. CDR3 nucleotide sequence: TGCAGCGCTAGCAGTAGGGTAGGCCAGCCCCAGCATTTT.

J is TRBJ2-5 and V is TRBV5-1; the match to TRBD1 covers 8 bases. Germline trimming cut 0 bases from V and 4 bases from J; bases unmatched to any gene: 2. The germline V gene has CDR1 SGHRS and CDR2 YFSETQ. The CDR3 sequence is 14 residues long. CDR3 nucleotides: TGCGCCAGCAGCTTGGGCAGGGGGCGAGAGACCCAGTACTTC. Amino acids: CASSLGRGRETQYF.

This chain uses TRBV4-1 with TRBJ1-1; D ambiguous. V was cut by 4 bases and J by 1 base, with 19 bases left in between. This CDR3 is built from 17 residues. Looked up from germline, CDR1 is MGHRA and CDR2 is YSYEKL. DNA for the CDR3: TGCGCCAGCAGCCCGAGTCGGGCCCCGAGTGGGAACACTGAAGCTTTCTTT. Amino acids: CASSPSRAPSGNTEAFF.

This clonotype was counted a few times. This chain connects TRBV12-5 to TRBJ1-4; D is possibly TRBD1 (5 bases). The germline V gene encodes CDR1 LGHNT and CDR2 FRNRAP. The CDR3 has 16 residues. V lost 4 bases and J 0 bases, leaving 12 bases between the germline ends. The CDR3 coding sequence is TGTGCTAGTGGTTCAGGACAATACGCAACTAATGAAAAACTGTTTTTT. Protein: CASGSGQYATNEKLFF.

The rearrangement joins TRBV20-1 to TRBJ2-1; TRBD2 matches at 13 bases. The V gene end was trimmed by 6 bases and the J gene end by 9 bases; junction bases not matched to a gene: 8. There are 14 residues in the CDR3. Germline V lookup: CDR1 DFQATT, CDR2 SNEGSKA (reference sequence). The CDR3, as DNA: TGCAGTGCCAAAACTAGCGGGGGGGCCGCTGAGCAGTTCTTC. It specifies CSAKTSGGAAEQFF.

The chain uses TRBV29-1 and TRBJ2-5, with a tentative D call TRBD2 (6 bases). Germline assignment: CDR1 SQVTM and CDR2 ANQGSEA. The CDR3 is made up of 13 amino acids. The V end lost 4 bases, the J end lost 4 bases, and 13 bases lay between the germline ends. DNA of the CDR3: TGCAGCGTTGCCGTGGGGGGAGGAGAGACCCAGTACTTC. Translation: CSVAVGGGETQYF.

The chain joins TRBV4-3 to TRBJ1-2; D remains unclear. Germline-derived CDR1 and CDR2 are LGHNA and YSLEER. This CDR3 contains 14 residues. V was trimmed by 1 base and J by 2 bases, leaving 8 bases between them. The CDR3 nucleotides are TGCGCCAGCAGCCAAGCGGGGATCAACTATGGCTACACCTTC. Protein: CASSQAGINYGYTF.

The chain uses TRBV25-1 and TRBJ1-2; 10 bases are a match to TRBD1. Trimming at V came to 10 bases and at J to 3 bases, leaving 11 bases not matched to a gene. This CDR3 spans 15 amino acids. Germline V gives CDR1 MGHDK, CDR2 SYGVNS. Here the CDR3 reads CATSPTGTGDYGYTF. The CDR3 nucleotides are TGTGCCACCAGCCCGACCGGGACAGGGGACTATGGCTACACCTTC.

A few counts support this clonotype. Here the CDR3 omits its conserved ending phenylalanine or tryptophan, so a read error is the likely source. Because the CDR3's place on the DNA is in doubt, the DNA is left out and the CDR3 is given as listed by TCRdb. The CDR3 sequence is CASSDSSDKGVV. J is TRBJ1-1 and V is TRBV6-4; the table's D call of TRBD1 was not tested on the DNA. From germline, CDR1 is MRHNA and CDR2 SNTAGT. The CDR3 is 12 residues long, counting both termini.

CDR3 region: CASSLRTGRDQPQHF. The CDR3, as DNA: TGTGCCAGCAGCTTGAGGACAGGGAGGGATCAGCCCCAGCATTTT. The V and J genes are TRBV5-8 and TRBJ1-5; TRBD1 agrees at 8 bases. V shed 1 base, J shed 5 bases, and the junction held 5 bases outside the gene matches. Germline V gene sequence: CDR1 SGHTS, CDR2 YDEGEE. The CDR3 has 15 amino acids. Drawing the rest from reference TRBV5-8 and TRBJ1-5, the complete variable domain is EAGVTQSPTHLIKTRGQQATLRCSPISGHTSVYWYQQALGLGLQFLLWYDEGEERNRGNFPPRFSGRQFPNYSSELNVNALELEDSALYLCASSLRTGRDQPQHFGDGTRLSIL.